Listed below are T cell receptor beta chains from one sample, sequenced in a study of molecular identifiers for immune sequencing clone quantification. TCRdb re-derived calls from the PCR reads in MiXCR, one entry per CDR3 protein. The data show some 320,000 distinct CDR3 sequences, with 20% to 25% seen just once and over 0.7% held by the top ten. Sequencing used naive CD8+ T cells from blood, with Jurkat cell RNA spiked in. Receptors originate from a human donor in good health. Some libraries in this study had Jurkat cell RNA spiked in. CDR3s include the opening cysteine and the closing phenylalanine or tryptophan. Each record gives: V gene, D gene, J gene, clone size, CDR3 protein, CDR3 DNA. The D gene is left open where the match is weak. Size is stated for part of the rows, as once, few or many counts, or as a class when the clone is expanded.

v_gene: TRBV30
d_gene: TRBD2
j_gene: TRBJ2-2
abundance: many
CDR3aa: CAWRVAGRNTGELFF
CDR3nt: TGTGCCTGGAGGGTAGCGGGACGGAACACCGGGGAGCTGTTTTTT

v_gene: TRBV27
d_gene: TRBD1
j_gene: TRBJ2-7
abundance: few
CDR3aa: CASSWTGVYEQYF
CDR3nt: TGTGCCAGCAGTTGGACAGGTGTCTACGAGCAGTACTTC

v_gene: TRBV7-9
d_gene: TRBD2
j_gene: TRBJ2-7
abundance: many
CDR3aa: CASSASGTTYEQYF
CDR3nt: TGTGCCAGCAGCGCCTCCGGGACTACCTACGAGCAGTACTTC

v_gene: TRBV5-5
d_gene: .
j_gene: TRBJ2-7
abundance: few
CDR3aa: CASSQIGYEQYF
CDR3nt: TGTGCCAGCAGCCAGATAGGCTACGAGCAGTACTTC

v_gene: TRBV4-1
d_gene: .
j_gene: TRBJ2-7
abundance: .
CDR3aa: CASSQVNRVGYEQYF
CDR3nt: TGCGCCAGCAGCCAAGTTAACAGGGTGGGGTACGAGCAGTACTTC

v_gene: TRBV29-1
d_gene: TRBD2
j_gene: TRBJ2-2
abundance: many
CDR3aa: CSLAVTNTGELFF
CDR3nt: TGCAGCCTAGCGGTAACGAACACCGGGGAGCTGTTTTTT

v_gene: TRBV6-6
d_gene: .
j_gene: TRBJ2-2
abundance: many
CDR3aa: CASSYYSPNTGELFF
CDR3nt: TGTGCCAGCAGTTACTACAGCCCGAACACCGGGGAGCTGTTTTTT

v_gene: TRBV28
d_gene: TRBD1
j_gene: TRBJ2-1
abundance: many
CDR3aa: CASSPRRTGPYNEQFF
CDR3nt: TGTGCCAGCAGCCCCCGCCGGACAGGGCCCTACAATGAGCAGTTCTTC

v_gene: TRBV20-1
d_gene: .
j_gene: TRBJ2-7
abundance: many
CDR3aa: CSAQGGTGPYEQYF
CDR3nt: TGCAGTGCCCAAGGAGGGACGGGACCCTACGAGCAGTACTTC

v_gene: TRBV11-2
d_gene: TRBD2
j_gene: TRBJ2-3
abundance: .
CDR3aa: CASSYRGASGPDTQYF
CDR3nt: TGTGCCAGCAGCTATCGTGGGGCTAGCGGCCCAGATACGCAGTATTTT

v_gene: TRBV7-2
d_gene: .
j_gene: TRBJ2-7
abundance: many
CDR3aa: CASSPRDYEQYF
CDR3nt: TGTGCCAGCAGCCCCAGGGACTACGAGCAGTACTTC

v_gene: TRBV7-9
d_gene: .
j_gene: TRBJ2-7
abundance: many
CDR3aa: CASSPLGLEQYF
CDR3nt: TGTGCCAGCAGCCCGCTCGGACTCGAGCAGTACTTC

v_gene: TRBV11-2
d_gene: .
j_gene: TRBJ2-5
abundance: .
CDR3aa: CASSLEGARGQSQYF
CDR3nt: TGTGCCAGCAGCTTAGAGGGGGCTAGGGGTCAGTCCCAGTACTTC

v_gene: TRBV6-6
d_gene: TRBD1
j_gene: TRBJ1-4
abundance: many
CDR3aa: CASSSDRGEKLFF
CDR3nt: TGTGCCAGCAGTTCGGACAGGGGCGAAAAACTGTTTTTT

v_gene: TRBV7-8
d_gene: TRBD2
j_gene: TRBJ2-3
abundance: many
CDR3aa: CASSLTSGVTDTQYF
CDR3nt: TGTGCCAGCAGCTTAACTAGCGGGGTCACAGATACGCAGTATTTT

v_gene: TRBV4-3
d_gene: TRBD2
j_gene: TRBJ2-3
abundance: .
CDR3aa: CASSRMTSGSTDTQYF
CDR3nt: TGCGCCAGCAGCCGCATGACTAGCGGGAGCACAGATACGCAGTATTTT

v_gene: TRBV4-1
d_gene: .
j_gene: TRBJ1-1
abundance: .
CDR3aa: CASSQAGLVGSTEAFF
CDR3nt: TGCGCCAGCAGCCAAGCCGGGTTAGTTGGTAGCACTGAAGCTTTCTTT

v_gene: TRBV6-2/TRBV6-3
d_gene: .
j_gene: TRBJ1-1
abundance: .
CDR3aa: CASSTPPISNTEAFF
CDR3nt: TGTGCCAGCAGTACCCCCCCGATTTCGAACACTGAAGCTTTCTTT

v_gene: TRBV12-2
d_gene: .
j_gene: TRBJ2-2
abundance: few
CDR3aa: CASRLDVGALDTGELFF
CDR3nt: TGTGCAAGTCGCTTAGATGTGGGGGCGCTCGACACCGGGGAGCTGTTTTTT